This T cell receptor (beta chain) derives from a study of OX40 agonist ivuxolimab in advanced cancers. For the study at large: Clinicians treated patients with ivuxolimab, an agonistic anti-OX40 (CD134) antibody. Age averaged roughly 60 years (range about 23 to 85), and more than 80% were male.

The study's findings and limits: Expanded clones belonging to CD8+ T cells outnumbered, on average, those of CD4+.

A note on this clone: Its antigen remains unknown. A junction end diverges from the germline sequence, so it may reflect a read error.

The germline V gene encodes CDR1 SNHLY and CDR2 FYNNEI. The CDR3 extends over 13 amino acids. Autoimmune disease history or systemic immunosuppression meant exclusion. Sequencing used immunoSEQ multiplex PCR; TCRdb keeps in-frame clones, though not all of them. The top ten hold 3.5% to 4% of the sample, which has about 62,000 clones, 85% seen once. Sequenced material: CD4+ or CD8+ T cells sorted from blood, taken in a trial of the OX40 agonist ivuxolimab. The TCR comes from an adult with an advanced solid tumor such as melanoma, head and neck, liver or kidney cancer. This sequence joins TRBV2 and TRBJ2-7; D perhaps matches TRBD2 (7 bases). CDR3 in amino acids: CAGRAAGAGEQYF. Here the CDR3 DNA reads TGTGCCGGCAGGGCTGCGGGGGCAGGCGAGCAGTACTTC.